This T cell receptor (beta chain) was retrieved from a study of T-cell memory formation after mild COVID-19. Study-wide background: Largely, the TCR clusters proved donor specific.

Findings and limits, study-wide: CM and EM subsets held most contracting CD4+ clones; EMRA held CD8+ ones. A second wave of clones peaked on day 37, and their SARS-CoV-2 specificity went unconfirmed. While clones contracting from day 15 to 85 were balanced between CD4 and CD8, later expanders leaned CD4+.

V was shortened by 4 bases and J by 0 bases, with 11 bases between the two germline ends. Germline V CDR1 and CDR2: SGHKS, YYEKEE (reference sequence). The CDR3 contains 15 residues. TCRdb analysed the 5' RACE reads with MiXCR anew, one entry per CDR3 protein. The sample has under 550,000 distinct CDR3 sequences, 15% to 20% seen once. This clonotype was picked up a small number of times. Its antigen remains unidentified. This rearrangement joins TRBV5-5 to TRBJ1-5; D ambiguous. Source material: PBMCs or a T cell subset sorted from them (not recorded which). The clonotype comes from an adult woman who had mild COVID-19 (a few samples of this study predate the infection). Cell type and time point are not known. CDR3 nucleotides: TGTGCCAGCAGCAGCACCGAGCATAGCAATCAGCCCCAGCATTTT. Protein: CASSSTEHSNQPQHF.